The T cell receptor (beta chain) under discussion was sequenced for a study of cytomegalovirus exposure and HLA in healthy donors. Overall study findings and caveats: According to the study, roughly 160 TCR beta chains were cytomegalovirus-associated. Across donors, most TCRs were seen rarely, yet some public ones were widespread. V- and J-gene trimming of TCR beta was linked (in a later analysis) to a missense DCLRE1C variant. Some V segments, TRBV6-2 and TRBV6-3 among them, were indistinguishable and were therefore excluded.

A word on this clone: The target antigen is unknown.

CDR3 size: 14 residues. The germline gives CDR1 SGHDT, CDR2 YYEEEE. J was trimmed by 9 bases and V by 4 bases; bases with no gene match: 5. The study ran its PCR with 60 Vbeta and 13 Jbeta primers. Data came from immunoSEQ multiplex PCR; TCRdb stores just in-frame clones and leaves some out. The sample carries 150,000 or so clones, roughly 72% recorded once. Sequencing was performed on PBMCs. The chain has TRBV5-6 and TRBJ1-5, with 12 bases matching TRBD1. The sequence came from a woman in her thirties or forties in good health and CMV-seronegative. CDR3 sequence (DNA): TGTGCCAGCAGCGCGGGACAGGGGGCAGGGCCCCAGCATTTT. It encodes CASSAGQGAGPQHF.